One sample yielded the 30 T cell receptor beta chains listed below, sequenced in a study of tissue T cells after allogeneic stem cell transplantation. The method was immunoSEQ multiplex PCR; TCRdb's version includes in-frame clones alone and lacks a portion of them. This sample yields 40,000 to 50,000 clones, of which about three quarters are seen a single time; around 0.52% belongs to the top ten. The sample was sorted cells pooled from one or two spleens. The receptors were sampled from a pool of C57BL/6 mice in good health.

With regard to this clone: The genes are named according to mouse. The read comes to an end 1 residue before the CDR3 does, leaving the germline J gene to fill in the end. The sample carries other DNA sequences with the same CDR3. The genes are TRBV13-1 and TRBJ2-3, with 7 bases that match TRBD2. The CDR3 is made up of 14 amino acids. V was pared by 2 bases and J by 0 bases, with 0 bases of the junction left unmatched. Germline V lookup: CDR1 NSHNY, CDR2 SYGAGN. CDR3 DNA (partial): TGTGCCAGCAGTGACTGGGGGAGTGCAGAAACGCTGTAT. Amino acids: CASSDWGSAETLY. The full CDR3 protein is CASSDWGSAETLYF.

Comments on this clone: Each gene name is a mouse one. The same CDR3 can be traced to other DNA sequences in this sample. The DNA read from the CDR3 is TGTGCCAGCAGTGGGACAGGGCAAGACACCCAGTAC. It codes for CASSGTGQDTQY. In full, the CDR3 reads CASSGTGQDTQYF. The chain joins TRBV13-1 to TRBJ2-5; 8 bases are a match to TRBD1. The read ends 1 residue shy of where the CDR3 ends; the end is completed using the germline J gene. The CDR3 length is 13 residues. The junction had 0 bases not matched to a gene; V was cut back by 3 bases and J by 3 bases. CDR1 and CDR2 (germline): NSHNY, SYGAGN.

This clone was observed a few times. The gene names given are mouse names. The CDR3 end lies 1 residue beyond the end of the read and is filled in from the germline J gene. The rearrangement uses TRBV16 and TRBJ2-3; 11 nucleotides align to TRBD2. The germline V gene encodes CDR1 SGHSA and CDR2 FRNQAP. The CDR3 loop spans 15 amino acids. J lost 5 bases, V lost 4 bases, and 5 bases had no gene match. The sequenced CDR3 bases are TGTGCAAGCAGCTCCCCGGGACTGGGGGAAGAAACGCTGTAT. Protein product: CASSSPGLGEETLY. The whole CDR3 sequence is CASSSPGLGEETLYF.

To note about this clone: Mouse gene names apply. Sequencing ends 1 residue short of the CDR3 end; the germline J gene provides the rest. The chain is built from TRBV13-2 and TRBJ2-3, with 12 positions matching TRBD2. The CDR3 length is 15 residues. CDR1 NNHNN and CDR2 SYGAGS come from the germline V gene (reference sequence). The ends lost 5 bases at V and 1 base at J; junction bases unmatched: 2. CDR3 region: CASGRLGGRAETLYF. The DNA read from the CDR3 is TGTGCCAGCGGGAGACTGGGGGGGCGTGCAGAAACGCTGTAT.

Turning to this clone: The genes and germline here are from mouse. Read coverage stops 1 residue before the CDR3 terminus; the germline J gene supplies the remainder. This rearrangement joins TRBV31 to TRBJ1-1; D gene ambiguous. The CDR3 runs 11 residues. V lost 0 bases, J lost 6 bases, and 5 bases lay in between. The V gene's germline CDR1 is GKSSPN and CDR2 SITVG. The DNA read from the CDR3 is TGTGCCTGGAGTCTAGGCCCAGAAGTCTTC. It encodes CAWSLGPEVF. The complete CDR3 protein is CAWSLGPEVFF.

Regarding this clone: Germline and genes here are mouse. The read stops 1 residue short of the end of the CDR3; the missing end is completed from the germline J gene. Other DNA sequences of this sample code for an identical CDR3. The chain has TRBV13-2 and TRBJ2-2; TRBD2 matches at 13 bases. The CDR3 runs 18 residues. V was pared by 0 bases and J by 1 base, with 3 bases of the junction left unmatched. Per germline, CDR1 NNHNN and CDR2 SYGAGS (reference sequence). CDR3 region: CASGDAGLGGLNTGQLYF. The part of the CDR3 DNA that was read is TGTGCCAGCGGTGATGCGGGACTGGGGGGGTTAAACACCGGGCAGCTCTAC.

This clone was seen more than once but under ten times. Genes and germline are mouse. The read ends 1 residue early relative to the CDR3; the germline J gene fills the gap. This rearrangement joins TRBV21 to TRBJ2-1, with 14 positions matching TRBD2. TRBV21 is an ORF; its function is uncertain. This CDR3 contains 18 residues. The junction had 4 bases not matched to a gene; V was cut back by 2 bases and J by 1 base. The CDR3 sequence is CASSQRRDWGGNYAEQFF. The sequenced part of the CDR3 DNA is TGTGCTAGCAGTCAACGGCGGGACTGGGGGGGCAACTATGCTGAGCAGTTC.

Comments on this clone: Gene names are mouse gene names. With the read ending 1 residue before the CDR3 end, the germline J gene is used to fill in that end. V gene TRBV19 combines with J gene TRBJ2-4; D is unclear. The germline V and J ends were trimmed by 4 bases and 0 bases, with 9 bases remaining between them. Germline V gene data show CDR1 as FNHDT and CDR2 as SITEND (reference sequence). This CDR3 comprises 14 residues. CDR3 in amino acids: CASSFDTSQNTLYF. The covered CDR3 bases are TGTGCCAGCAGTTTCGACACTAGTCAAAACACCTTGTAC.

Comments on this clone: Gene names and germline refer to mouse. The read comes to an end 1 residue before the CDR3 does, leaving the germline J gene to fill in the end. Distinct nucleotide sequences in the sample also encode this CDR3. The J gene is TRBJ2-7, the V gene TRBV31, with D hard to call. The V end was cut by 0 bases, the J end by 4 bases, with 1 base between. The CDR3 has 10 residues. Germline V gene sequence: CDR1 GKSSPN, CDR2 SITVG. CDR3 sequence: CAWSLYEQYF. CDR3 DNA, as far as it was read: TGTGCCTGGAGTCTGTATGAACAGTAC.

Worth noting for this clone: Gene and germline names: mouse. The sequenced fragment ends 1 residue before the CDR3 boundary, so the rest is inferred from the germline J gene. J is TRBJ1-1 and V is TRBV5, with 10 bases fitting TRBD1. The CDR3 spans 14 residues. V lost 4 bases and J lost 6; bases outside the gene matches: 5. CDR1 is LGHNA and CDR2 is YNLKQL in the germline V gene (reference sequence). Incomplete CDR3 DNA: TGTGCCAGCAGCCTTCGACAGGGGGCCCCAGAAGTCTTC. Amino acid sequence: CASSLRQGAPEVF. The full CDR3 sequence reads CASSLRQGAPEVFF.

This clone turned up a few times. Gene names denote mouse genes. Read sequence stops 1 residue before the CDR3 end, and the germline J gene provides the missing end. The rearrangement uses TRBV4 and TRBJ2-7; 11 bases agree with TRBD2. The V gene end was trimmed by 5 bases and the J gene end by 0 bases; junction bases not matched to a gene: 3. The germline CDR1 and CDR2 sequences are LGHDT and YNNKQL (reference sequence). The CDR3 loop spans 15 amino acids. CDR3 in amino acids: CASSRTGGSSYEQYF. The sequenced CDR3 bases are TGTGCCAGCAGCCGGACTGGGGGGAGCTCCTATGAACAGTAC.

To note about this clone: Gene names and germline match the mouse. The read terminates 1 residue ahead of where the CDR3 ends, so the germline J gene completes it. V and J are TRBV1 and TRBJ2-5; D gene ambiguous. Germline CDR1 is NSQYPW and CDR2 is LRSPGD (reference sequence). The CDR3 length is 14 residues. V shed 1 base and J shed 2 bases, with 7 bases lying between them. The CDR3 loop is CTCSAAGFQDTQYF. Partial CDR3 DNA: TGCACCTGCAGTGCAGCGGGGTTCCAAGACACCCAGTAC.

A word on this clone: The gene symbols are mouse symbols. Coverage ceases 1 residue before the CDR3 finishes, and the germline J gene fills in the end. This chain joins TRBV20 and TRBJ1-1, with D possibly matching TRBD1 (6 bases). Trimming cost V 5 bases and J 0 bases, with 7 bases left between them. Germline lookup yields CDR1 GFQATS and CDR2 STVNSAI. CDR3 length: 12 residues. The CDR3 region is CGAWTANTEVFF. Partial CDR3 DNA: TGTGGTGCTTGGACAGCAAACACAGAAGTCTTC.

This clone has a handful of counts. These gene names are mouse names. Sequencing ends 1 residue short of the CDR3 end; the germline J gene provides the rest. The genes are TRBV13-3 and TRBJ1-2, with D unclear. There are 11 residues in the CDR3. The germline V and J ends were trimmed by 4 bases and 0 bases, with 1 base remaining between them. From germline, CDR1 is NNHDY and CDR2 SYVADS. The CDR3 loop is CASSSNSDYTF. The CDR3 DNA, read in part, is TGTGCCAGCAGTTCAAACTCCGACTACACC.

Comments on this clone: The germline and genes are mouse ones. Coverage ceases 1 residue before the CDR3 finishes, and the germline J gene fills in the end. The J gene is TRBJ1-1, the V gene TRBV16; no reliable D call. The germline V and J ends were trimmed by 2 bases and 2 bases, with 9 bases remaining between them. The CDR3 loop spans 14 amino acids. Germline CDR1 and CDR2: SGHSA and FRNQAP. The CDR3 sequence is CASSLRQVNTEVFF. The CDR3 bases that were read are TGTGCAAGCAGCTTAAGGCAGGTTAACACAGAAGTCTTC.

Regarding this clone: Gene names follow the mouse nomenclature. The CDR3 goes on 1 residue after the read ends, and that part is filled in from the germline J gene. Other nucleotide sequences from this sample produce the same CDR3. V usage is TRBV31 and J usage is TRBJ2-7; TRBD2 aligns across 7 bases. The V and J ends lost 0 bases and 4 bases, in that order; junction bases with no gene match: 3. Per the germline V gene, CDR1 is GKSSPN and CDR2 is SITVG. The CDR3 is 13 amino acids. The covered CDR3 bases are TGTGCCTGGAGTCTGCTGGGGGTATATGAACAGTAC. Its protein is CAWSLLGVYEQY. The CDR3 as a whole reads CAWSLLGVYEQYF.

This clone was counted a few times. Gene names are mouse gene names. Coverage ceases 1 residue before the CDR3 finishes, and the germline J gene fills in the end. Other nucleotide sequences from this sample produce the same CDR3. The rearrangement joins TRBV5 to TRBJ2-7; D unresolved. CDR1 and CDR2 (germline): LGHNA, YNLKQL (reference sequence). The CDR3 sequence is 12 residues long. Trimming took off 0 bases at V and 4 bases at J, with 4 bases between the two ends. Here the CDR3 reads CASSQEGYEQYF. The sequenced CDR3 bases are TGTGCCAGCAGCCAAGAAGGGTATGAACAGTAC.

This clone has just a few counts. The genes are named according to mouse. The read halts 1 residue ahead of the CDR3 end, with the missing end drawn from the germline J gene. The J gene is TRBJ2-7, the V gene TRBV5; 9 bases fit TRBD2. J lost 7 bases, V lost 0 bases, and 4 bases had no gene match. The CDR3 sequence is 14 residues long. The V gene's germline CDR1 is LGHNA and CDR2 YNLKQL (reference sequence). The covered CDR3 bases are TGTGCCAGCAGCCAAGATGGGGGGGCGCGGGAACAGTAC. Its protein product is CASSQDGGAREQY. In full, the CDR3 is CASSQDGGAREQYF.

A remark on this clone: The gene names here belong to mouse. The part of the CDR3 DNA that was read is TGTGCCAGCGGTGATGCAGGGAAAGTCGGCACCTTGTAC. This sequence encodes CASGDAGKVGTLY. The full CDR3 reads CASGDAGKVGTLYF. The rearrangement joins TRBV13-2 to TRBJ2-4; tentative D call: TRBD1 (5 bases). Read coverage stops 1 residue before the CDR3 terminus; the germline J gene supplies the remainder. With 0 bases removed from V and 8 bases from J, the gap between germline ends came to 13 bases. The germline gives CDR1 NNHNN, CDR2 SYGAGS (reference sequence). The CDR3 totals 14 residues.

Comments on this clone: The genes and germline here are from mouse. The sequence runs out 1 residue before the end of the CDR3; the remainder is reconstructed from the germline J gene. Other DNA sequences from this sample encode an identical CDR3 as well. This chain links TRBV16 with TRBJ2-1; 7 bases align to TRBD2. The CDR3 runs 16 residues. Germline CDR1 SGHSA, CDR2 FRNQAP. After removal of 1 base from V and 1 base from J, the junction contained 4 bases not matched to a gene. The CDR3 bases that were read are TGTGCAAGCAGCTTAGGGCTGGGGGACAACTATGCTGAGCAGTTC. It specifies CASSLGLGDNYAEQF. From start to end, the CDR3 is CASSLGLGDNYAEQFF.

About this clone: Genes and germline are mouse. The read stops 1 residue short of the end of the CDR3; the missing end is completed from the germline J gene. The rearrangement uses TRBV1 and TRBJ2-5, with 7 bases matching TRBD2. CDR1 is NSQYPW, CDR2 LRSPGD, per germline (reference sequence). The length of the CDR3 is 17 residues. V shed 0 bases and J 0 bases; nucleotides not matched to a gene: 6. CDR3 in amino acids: CTCSADKTGFNQDTQYF. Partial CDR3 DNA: TGCACCTGCAGTGCAGATAAGACTGGGTTTAACCAAGACACCCAGTAC.

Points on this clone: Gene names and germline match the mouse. CDR3: CASSPGQGASDYTF. Partial CDR3 DNA: TGTGCCAGCAGTCCGGGACAGGGGGCCTCCGACTACACC. The rearrangement uses TRBV24 and TRBJ1-2; 12 bases are a match to TRBD1. The read gets to within 1 residue of the CDR3 end, and the germline J gene fills in the rest. The CDR3 has 14 residues. The germline gives CDR1 KGHTA, CDR2 FRNEEI. The ends lost 4 bases at V and 4 bases at J; junction bases unmatched: 1.

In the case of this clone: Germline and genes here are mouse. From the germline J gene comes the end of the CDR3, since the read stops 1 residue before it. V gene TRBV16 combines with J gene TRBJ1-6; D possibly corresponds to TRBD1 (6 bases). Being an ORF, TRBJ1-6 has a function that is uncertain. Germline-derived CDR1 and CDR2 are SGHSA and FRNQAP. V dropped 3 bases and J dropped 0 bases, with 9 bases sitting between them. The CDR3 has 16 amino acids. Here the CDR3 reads CASSFRDTSYNSPLYF. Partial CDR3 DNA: TGTGCAAGCAGCTTCCGGGACACTTCCTATAATTCGCCCCTCTAC.

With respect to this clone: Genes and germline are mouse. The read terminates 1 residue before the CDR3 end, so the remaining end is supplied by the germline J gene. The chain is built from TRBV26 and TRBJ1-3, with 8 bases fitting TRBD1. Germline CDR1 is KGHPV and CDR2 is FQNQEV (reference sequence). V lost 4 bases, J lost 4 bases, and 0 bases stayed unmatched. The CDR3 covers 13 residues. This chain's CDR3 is CASSRDRGNTLYF. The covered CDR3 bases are TGTGCCAGCAGTCGGGACAGGGGAAATACGCTCTAT.

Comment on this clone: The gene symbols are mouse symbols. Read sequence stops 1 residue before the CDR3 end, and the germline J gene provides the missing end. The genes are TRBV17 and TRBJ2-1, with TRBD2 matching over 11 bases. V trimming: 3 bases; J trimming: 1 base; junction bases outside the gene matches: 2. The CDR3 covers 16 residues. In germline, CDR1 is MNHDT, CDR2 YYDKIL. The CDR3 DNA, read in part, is TGTGCTAGCAGTAGTCGGGACTGGGGGAACTATGCTGAGCAGTTC. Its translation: CASSSRDWGNYAEQF. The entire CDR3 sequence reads CASSSRDWGNYAEQFF.

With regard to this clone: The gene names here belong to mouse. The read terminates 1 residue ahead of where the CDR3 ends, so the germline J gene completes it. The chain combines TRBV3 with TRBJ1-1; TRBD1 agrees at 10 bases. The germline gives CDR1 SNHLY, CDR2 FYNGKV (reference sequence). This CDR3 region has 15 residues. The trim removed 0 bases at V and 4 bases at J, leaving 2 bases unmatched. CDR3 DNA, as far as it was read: TGTGCCAGCAGCTTAGCAGGGACAGGGGTCACAGAAGTCTTC. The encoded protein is CASSLAGTGVTEVF. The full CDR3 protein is CASSLAGTGVTEVFF.

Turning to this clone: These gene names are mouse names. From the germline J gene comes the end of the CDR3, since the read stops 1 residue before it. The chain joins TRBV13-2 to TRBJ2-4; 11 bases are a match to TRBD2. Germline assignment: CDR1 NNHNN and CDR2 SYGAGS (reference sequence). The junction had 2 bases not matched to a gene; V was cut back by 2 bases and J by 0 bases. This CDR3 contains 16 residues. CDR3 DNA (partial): TGTGCCAGCGGTGACAGGACTGGGGGGAGTCAAAACACCTTGTAC. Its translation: CASGDRTGGSQNTLY. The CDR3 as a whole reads CASGDRTGGSQNTLYF.

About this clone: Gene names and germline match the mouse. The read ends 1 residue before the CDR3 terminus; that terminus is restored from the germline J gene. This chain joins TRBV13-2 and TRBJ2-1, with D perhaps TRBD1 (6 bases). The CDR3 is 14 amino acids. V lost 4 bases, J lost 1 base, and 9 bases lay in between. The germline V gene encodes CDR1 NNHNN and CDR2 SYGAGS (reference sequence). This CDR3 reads CASGPGQNYAEQFF. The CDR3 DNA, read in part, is TGTGCCAGCGGTCCGGGACAAAACTATGCTGAGCAGTTC.

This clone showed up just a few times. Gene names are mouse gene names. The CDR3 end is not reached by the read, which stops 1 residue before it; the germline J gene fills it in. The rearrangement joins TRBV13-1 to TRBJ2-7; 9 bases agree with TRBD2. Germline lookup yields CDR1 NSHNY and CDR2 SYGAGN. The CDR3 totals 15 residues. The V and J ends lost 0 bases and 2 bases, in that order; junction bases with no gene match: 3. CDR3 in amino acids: CASSDGLGDTYEQYF. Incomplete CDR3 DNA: TGTGCCAGCAGTGATGGACTGGGGGATACCTATGAACAGTAC.

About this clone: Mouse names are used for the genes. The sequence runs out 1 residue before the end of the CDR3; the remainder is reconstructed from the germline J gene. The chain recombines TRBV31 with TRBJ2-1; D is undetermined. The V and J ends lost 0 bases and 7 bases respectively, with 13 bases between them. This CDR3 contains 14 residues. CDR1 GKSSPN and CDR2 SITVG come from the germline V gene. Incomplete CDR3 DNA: TGTGCCTGGAGTCTACGGCTGGCGAGGGCTGAGCAGTTC. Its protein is CAWSLRLARAEQF. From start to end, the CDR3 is CAWSLRLARAEQFF.